One sample yielded the 21 T cell receptor beta chains listed below, sequenced in a study of blood T cell repertoires in COVID-19. Libraries were prepared by immunoSEQ multiplex PCR; TCRdb keeps only in-frame clonotypes and omits some of them. Of roughly 130,000 clones listed, about 87% are singletons. Sequencing was carried out using peripheral blood. The origin of the receptors is a human donor with COVID-19, enrolled during active disease. The donor label of this sample is uncertain.

V usage is TRBV19 and J usage is TRBJ1-2; D is undetermined. V was shortened by 5 bases and J by 8 bases, with 9 bases between the two germline ends. The CDR3 consists of 11 residues. The germline V gene has CDR1 LNHDA and CDR2 SQIVND (reference sequence). The CDR3 DNA reads as TGTGCCAGTAGTGCCAGAGGGGGCTACACCTTC. Translation: CASSARGGYTF.

This clone was detected a few times. The chain links TRBV7-8 to TRBJ1-5; D ambiguous. The V end was cut by 4 bases, the J end by 6 bases, with 16 bases between. This CDR3 is built from 15 residues. The germline V gene has CDR1 SGHVS and CDR2 FQNEAQ. The CDR3 DNA sequence: TGTGCCAGCAGCTCCGCGGGCGGGAGCTTTCAGCCCCAGCATTTT. It yields the protein CASSSAGGSFQPQHF. Full variable domain (remainder filled in from reference TRBV7-8 and TRBJ1-5): GAGVSQSPRYKVAKRGQDVALRCDPISGHVSLFWYQQALGQGPEFLTYFQNEAQLDKSGLPSDRFFAERPEGSVSTLKIQRTQQEDSAVYLCASSSAGGSFQPQHFGDGTRLSIL.

This clone was observed once. The chain is built from TRBV19 and TRBJ1-3, with D possibly TRBD1 on 5 matching bases. The V and J ends lost 5 bases and 0 bases respectively, with 17 bases between them. Per germline, CDR1 LNHDA and CDR2 SQIVND (reference sequence). The CDR3 has 17 amino acids. The chain's CDR3 is CASSFQHTGFSGNTIYF. CDR3 bases: TGTGCCAGTAGTTTCCAACATACAGGATTCTCTGGAAACACCATATATTTT.

This clone has a handful of counts. Other nucleotide sequences in the sample specify the same CDR3. V usage is TRBV18 and J usage is TRBJ1-5, with no clear D. Trimming cost V 3 bases and J 0 bases, with 9 bases left between them. CDR1 and CDR2 (germline): KGHSH, LQKENI. This CDR3 has 15 amino acids. The DNA for the CDR3 is TGTGCCAGCTCACCCACGGCGGATAGCAATCAGCCCCAGCATTTT. Translating it yields CASSPTADSNQPQHF.

The rearrangement uses TRBV12-3 or TRBV12-4 and TRBJ1-2, with 11 bases lining up with TRBD1. The trim removed 8 bases at V and 10 bases at J, leaving 9 bases unmatched. The CDR3 has 13 residues. Here the CDR3 reads CASCPGTGGPYTF. The CDR3 bases are TGTGCCAGCTGCCCCGGGACAGGGGGACCCTACACCTTC.

This chain joins TRBV5-4 and TRBJ2-1; a weak D match, TRBD2 (6 bases). The CDR3 sequence is 15 residues long. The V gene lost 7 bases and the J gene lost 5 bases, with 19 bases spanning the gap. CDR1 and CDR2 (germline): SGHNT, YYREEE (reference sequence). The CDR3 nucleotides read TGTGCCAGCGCCCTGCGGGCGGGGTCTAACAATGAGCAGTTCTTC. It encodes CASALRAGSNNEQFF.

This clone was counted a few times. The chain combines TRBV6-5 with TRBJ2-7; TRBD2 matches at 8 bases. After removal of 6 bases from V and 4 bases from J, the junction contained 5 bases not matched to a gene. Germline CDR1 is MNHEY and CDR2 is SVGAGI. This CDR3 is built from 13 residues. Written as DNA, the CDR3 is TGTGCCAGCAGATCGGGAGGGGAGTACGAGCAGTACTTC. This encodes CASRSGGEYEQYF.

The chain uses TRBV2 and TRBJ2-6, with D perhaps matching TRBD2 (6 bases). Deletions cut 3 bases from V and 4 bases from J, with 16 bases between. Germline CDR1 reads SNHLY; CDR2 reads FYNNEI. This CDR3 is built from 17 residues. CDR3 in DNA: TGTGCCAGCAGTGAGGGCTCCCGGGGGAGGGGGGCCAACGTCCTGACTTTC. Translating gives CASSEGSRGRGANVLTF.

This chain links TRBV4-1 with TRBJ1-2; a possible D gene is TRBD1 (6 bases). CDR3 size: 16 residues. Germline-derived CDR1 and CDR2 are MGHRA and YSYEKL. V was trimmed by 3 bases and J by 2 bases, leaving 16 bases between them. The CDR3 sequence is CASSQPFEDRNYGYTF. CDR3 nucleotides: TGCGCCAGCAGCCAGCCCTTTGAGGACAGAAACTATGGCTACACCTTC.

This clone was observed once. The V and J genes are TRBV5-4 and TRBJ1-2; D is unresolved. The CDR3 is 14 amino acids. Per germline, CDR1 SGHNT and CDR2 YYREEE (reference sequence). The V gene lost 0 bases and the J gene lost 3 bases, with 9 bases spanning the gap. CDR3 protein: CASSLGVRDYGYTF. The DNA for the CDR3 is TGTGCCAGCAGCTTGGGTGTGCGCGACTATGGCTACACCTTC. The full variable domain, its missing parts supplied by reference TRBV5-4 and TRBJ1-2, is ETGVTQSPTHLIKTRGQQVTLRCSSQSGHNTVSWYQQALGQGPQFIFQYYREEENGRGNFPPRFSGLQFPNYSSELNVNALELDDSALYLCASSLGVRDYGYTFGSGTRLTVV.

This clone was observed a single time. This chain links TRBV12-3 or TRBV12-4 with TRBJ2-5; D might be TRBD2 (5 bases). This CDR3 is built from 13 residues. Trimming stripped 3 bases from V and 7 bases from J, with 12 bases between. The CDR3 bases are TGTGCCAGCAGTTTGATAGACTACGGGACCCAGTACTTC. This translates into CASSLIDYGTQYF.

This clone was observed once. The rearrangement uses TRBV12-5 and TRBJ2-7, with 7 bases fitting TRBD1. V lost 7 bases, J lost 5 bases, and 11 bases stayed unmatched. Germline V lookup: CDR1 LGHNT, CDR2 FRNRAP. CDR3 length: 14 residues. CDR3 DNA sequence: TGTGCTAGTGCCTTGACAGGGAGAGAGAACGAGCAGTACTTC. The encoded protein is CASALTGRENEQYF. Full variable domain (outside the CDR3, taken from reference TRBV12-5 and TRBJ2-7): DARVTQTPRHKVTEMGQEVTMRCQPILGHNTVFWYRQTMMQGLELLAYFRNRAPLDDSGMPKDRFSAEMPDATLATLKIQPSEPRDSAVYFCASALTGRENEQYFGPGTRLTVT.

For the CDR3, the DNA is TGTGCCAGCAGACCCACGGGGGTTACGGAGCAGTACTTC. Its translation is CASRPTGVTEQYF. The rearrangement joins TRBV25-1 to TRBJ2-7; the D gene is possibly TRBD2 (6 bases). CDR1 and CDR2 from the germline V gene are MGHDK and SYGVNS. The CDR3 is 13 amino acids. V lost 6 bases and J lost 7, with 16 bases in between.

About this clone: At one of its ends the junction is not consistent with the germline gene, which may arise from a read error. This rearrangement joins TRBV27 to TRBJ2-7; TRBD1 aligns across 9 bases. The CDR3 runs 12 residues. Germline CDR1 and CDR2: MNHEY and SMNVEV (reference sequence). The CDR3 DNA sequence: TGTGCCAGCAGCGTCCCCGGGACAGGGTTGTCCTTC. Protein product: CASSVPGTGLSF.

The V call is TRBV19, the J call TRBJ1-5, with D maybe TRBD1 (6 bases). CDR1 is LNHDA, CDR2 SQIVND, per germline (reference sequence). The CDR3 length is 17 residues. The V and J ends lost 3 bases and 0 bases respectively, with 15 bases between them. The DNA for the CDR3 is TGTGCCAGTAGTATGGGTTCGGCGGACAGTAGCAATCAGCCCCAGCATTTT. Translated, it gives CASSMGSADSSNQPQHF.

The chain has TRBV2 and TRBJ2-5; TRBD1 might be the D (5 bases). Germline V lookup: CDR1 SNHLY, CDR2 FYNNEI. V was shortened by 6 bases and J by 1 base, with 15 bases between the two germline ends. The CDR3 length is 15 residues. This CDR3 is CASRGDRITQETQYF. The CDR3 coding sequence is TGTGCCAGCAGGGGTGACAGAATTACCCAAGAGACCCAGTACTTC.

The gene calls are TRBV30 and TRBJ1-6; no firm D call. This CDR3 spans 14 amino acids. V gave up 5 bases and J gave up 0 bases, with 8 bases separating them. CDR1 and CDR2 (germline): GTSNPN, SVGIG (reference sequence). CDR3 sequence (DNA): TGTGCCTGGGGCAGAAGCTCCTATAATTCACCCCTCCACTTT. Encoded protein: CAWGRSSYNSPLHF.

The V and J genes are TRBV2 and TRBJ2-7; 7 positions agree with TRBD1. The CDR3 contains 14 residues. The J segment lost 3 bases and the V segment lost 6 bases, leaving 8 bases of the junction unmatched. The germline V gene has CDR1 SNHLY and CDR2 FYNNEI. CDR3 protein: CASRSYRGGYEQYF. CDR3 sequence (DNA): TGTGCCAGCAGGTCATACAGGGGTGGCTACGAGCAGTACTTC.

The chain carries TRBV30 and TRBJ2-3; perhaps TRBD1 as D (5 bases). CDR1 GTSNPN and CDR2 SVGIG come from the germline V gene (reference sequence). With 4 bases removed from V and 2 bases from J, the gap between germline ends came to 7 bases. CDR3 length equals 12 residues. The CDR3 nucleotides read TGTGCCTGGACAGGGAACACAGATACGCAGTATTTT. This codes for CAWTGNTDTQYF.

This chain joins TRBV10-3 and TRBJ1-4, with D tentatively TRBD1 (5 bases). The CDR3 is 12 amino acids. Germline CDR1 reads ENHRY; CDR2 reads SYGVKD. V dropped 10 bases and J dropped 8 bases, with 14 bases sitting between them. The DNA for the CDR3 is TGTGCCACCTCGGGACTCGACGAAAAACTGTTTTTT. It is translated as CATSGLDEKLFF.

The chain has TRBV9 and TRBJ1-1; D may be TRBD1 (5 bases). The CDR3 consists of 13 residues. V lost 3 bases, J lost 7 bases, and 13 bases lay in between. Germline CDR1 reads SGDLS; CDR2 reads YYNGEE. The CDR3 DNA sequence: TGTGCCAGCAGCGCCCGCGGGGGGGTTGAAGCTTTCTTT. It specifies CASSARGGVEAFF.